The present entry profiles one T cell receptor beta chain with its context. This entry belongs to a study of blood T cell repertoires in COVID-19. The germline V gene encodes CDR1 MDHEN and CDR2 SYDVKM. V was pared by 5 bases and J by 4 bases, with 11 bases of the junction left unmatched. The CDR3 sequence is 15 residues long. Source study methods: Amplified reference gene primers provided the basis for estimating nucleated cell counts. Data came from immunoSEQ multiplex PCR; TCRdb stores just in-frame clones and leaves some out. The D gene and trimming were derived from the DNA, and the V and J assignments and clone size from that table. This table holds 200,000 or so clones, about 87% found once. Membership in each cohort depended on participant-reported clinical history.

This clonotype was sampled from a woman aged 25 to 39 who had been exposed to COVID-19. The specimen sequenced was PBMCs or T cells enriched from blood (not recorded which). The V call is TRBV28, the J call TRBJ2-7; TRBD1 matches at 7 bases. The CDR3 region is CASSISPDRLYEQYF. CDR3 nucleotides: TGTGCCAGCAGTATCTCTCCGGACAGGTTATACGAGCAGTACTTC.